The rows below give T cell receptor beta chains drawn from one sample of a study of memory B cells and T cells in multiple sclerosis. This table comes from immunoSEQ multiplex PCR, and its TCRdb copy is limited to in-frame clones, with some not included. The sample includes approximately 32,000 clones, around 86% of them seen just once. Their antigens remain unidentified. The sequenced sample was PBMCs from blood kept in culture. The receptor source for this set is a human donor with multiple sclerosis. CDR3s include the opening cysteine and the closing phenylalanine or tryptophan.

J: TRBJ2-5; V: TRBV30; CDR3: CAWATGPETQYF
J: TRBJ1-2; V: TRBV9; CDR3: CASSVGLGNYGYTF
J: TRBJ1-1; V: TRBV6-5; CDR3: CASSRSENTEAFF
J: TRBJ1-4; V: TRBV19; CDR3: CASSTSSVGEKLFF
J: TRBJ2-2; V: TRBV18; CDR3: CASSIGLAEITGELFF
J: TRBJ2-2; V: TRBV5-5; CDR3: CASSTGPASTGELFF
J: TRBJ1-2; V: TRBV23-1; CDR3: CASSQLGGGIEHRYGYTF
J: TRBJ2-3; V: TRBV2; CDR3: CASFGPPSTDTQYF
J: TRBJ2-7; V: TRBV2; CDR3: CASSEFPSPSYEQYF
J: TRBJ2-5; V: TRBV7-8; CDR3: CASSSQAGPAETQYF
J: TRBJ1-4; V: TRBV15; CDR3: CATSRPGQGVEKLFF
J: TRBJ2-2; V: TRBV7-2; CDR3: CASSYRGGQLIGGELFF
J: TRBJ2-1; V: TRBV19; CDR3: CASSMVKGLAGEGYNEQFF
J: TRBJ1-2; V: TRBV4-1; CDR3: CASSQYEGTTGNYGYTF
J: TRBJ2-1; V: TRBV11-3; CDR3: CASSNSGSGNEQFF
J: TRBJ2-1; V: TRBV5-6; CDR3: CASSSPPGTVSYNEQFF
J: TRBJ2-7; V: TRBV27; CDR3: CASSYGSTYEQYF
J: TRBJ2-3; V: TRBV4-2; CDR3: CASRRNPAGGVPDTQYF
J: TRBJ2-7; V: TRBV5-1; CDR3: CASSLLSGSTYEQYF
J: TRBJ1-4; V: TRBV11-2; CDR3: CASSPTTTGVREKLFF
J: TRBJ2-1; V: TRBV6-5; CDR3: CASSSGQSYNEQFF
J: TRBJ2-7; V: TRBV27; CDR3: CASSPARSGSSYEQYF
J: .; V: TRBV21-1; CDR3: CASSKGDGDYEQYF
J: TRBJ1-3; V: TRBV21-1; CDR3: CASSTLDSQSSGNTIYF
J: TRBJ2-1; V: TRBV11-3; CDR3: CASSLGLARSNEQFF
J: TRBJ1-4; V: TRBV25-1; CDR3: CASSEYGGAQEKLFF
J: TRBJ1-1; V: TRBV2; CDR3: CASIEGKGSTNTEAFF
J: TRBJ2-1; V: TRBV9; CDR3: CASSVGANNYNEQFF
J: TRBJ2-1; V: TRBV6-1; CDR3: CASRSTGESYNEQFF
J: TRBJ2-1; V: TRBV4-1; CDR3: CASSQDYRIPYNEQFF
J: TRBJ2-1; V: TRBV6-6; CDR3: CASSYEVAGGFEQFF
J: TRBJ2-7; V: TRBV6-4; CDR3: CASTSIRTSGGLEQYF